Given below is one TCR beta chain in context. The entry originates in a study of blood T cell repertoires in COVID-19. Across the whole study: PBMCs, B-cell-depleted T cells, or T cells were the source of the cDNA or gDNA that made up the material.

The CDR3 length is 15 residues. V was shortened by 1 base and J by 4 bases, with 13 bases between the two germline ends. The germline V gene has CDR1 SGHRS and CDR2 YFSETQ. Measured with immunoSEQ multiplex PCR; TCRdb has only the in-frame clones, and not every one. The sample records about 380,000 clones, about 85% being singletons. This sequence was found in a woman aged 18-29 years with acute or convalescent COVID-19. V is TRBV5-1 and J is TRBJ2-3, with D tentatively TRBD1 (5 bases). The sequenced material came from peripheral blood. CDR3 sequence reads: CASSLPQGEADTQYF. The CDR3 DNA follows: TGCGCCAGCAGCTTGCCCCAGGGCGAAGCAGATACGCAGTATTTT.